Only a few counts were recorded for the clone carrying this T cell receptor beta chain. The sample comes from a study of identical twins. TCRdb used MiXCR to reprocess the 5' RACE reads, holding one entry per CDR3 protein. The sample includes 450,000 or so distinct CDR3 sequences, about 24% seen only once; the top ten take 2.5% to 3.5%. CDR3 size: 14 residues. CDR1 DFQATT and CDR2 SNEGSKA come from the germline V gene (reference sequence). The V gene lost 4 bases and the J gene lost 4 bases, with 16 bases spanning the gap. This same sample was also taken into another study, of T cells expressing NK-cell markers.

This sequence originates from a woman aged 18-35 years in good health. V gene TRBV20-1 combines with J gene TRBJ1-2; D is unresolved. Sequencing was performed on CD4+ T cells sorted from blood. CDR3 in DNA: TGCAGTGCTATACGCCCGTTACTACGCTATGGCTACACCTTC. Translating gives CSAIRPLLRYGYTF.